This T cell receptor (beta chain) is drawn from a study of blood T cell repertoires in COVID-19. Study summary: Material from acute and convalescent COVID-19 was sourced from the United States, Italy and Spain.

The study drew participants aged about 18 to 95 years from 20 to 30 US areas. Within the 2 weeks before study entry, each person in the exposed group met a COVID-19 case. Study processing details: Amplification from reference gene primers served as the basis for estimated nucleated cell counts. TCRdb's copy holds only in-frame clones and misses some; the assay was immunoSEQ multiplex PCR. V, J and clone size are taken as reported in that table, and D and trimming were inferred from the DNA itself. Here the sample spans about 260,000 clones, more than 85% being singletons. With 4 bases clipped from V and 3 bases from J, the junction kept 11 bases outside the gene matches. CDR1 and CDR2 (germline): LNHDA, SQIVND (reference sequence). CDR3 length: 17 residues.

Sequenced: PBMCs or T cells enriched from blood (not recorded which). The J gene is TRBJ2-1, the V gene TRBV19, with 8 bases fitting TRBD2. The receptor's source is a middle-aged man who had been exposed to COVID-19. CDR3 nucleotides: TGTGCCAGTAGTAGGGGTCCAAGCGGGAGTTACTACAATGAGCAGTTCTTC. It yields the protein CASSRGPSGSYYNEQFF.